This paragraph covers one TCR beta chain sequence. The data were obtained in a study of blood T cells in healthy people across ages. Primers used in a second PCR of about 7 to 12 cycles were a sample-barcoded 5' primer and a J-beta primer mix. Each CDR3 protein gets one entry after TCRdb re-called the 5' RACE reads with MiXCR. This table has approximately 1.5 million distinct CDR3 sequences, about 31% appearing once. The CDR3 consists of 14 residues. V shed 0 bases, J shed 5 bases, and the junction held 0 bases outside the gene matches. CDR1 is SEHNR, CDR2 FQNEAQ, per germline (reference sequence). The chain recombines TRBV7-9 with TRBJ1-4, with TRBD1 matching 7 bases. The TCR was taken from a woman aged 25 to 39 in good health. Specimen: blood. CDR3 in amino acids: CASSLAGQNEKLFF. The CDR3 DNA reads as TGTGCCAGCAGCTTAGCGGGACAGAATGAAAAACTGTTTTTT.